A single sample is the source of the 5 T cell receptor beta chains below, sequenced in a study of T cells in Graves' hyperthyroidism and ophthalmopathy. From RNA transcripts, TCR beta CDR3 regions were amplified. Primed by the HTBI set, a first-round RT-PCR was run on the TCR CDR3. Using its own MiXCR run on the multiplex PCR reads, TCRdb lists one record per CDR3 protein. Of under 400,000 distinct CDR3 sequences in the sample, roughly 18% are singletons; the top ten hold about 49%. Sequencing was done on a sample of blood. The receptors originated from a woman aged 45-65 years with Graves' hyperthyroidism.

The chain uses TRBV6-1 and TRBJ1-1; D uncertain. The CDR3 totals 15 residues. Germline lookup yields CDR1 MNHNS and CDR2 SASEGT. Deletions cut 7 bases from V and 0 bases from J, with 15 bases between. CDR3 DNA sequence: TGTGCCAGCACCTCCGGGAACCCGATGAACACTGAAGCTTTCTTT. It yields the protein CASTSGNPMNTEAFF.

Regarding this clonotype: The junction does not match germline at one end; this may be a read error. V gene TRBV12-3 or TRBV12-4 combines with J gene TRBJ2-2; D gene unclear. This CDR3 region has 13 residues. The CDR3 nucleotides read TGTGCCAGCAGTTTTACGAACGCCGGGGAGCTGTTTTTT. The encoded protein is CASSFTNAGELFF.

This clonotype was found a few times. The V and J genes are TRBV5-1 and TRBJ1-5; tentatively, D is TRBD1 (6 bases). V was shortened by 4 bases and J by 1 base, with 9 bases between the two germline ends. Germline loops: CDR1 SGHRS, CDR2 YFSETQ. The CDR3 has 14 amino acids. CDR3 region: CASSPTGSNQPQHF. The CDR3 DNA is TGCGCCAGCAGCCCAACAGGGAGCAATCAGCCCCAGCATTTT.

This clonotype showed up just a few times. This CDR3 reads CAWRAGDTQYF. In DNA, the CDR3 is TGTGCCTGGAGAGCGGGAGATACGCAGTATTTT. The V call is TRBV30, the J call TRBJ2-3; tentative D call: TRBD2 (6 bases). The CDR3 has 11 residues. Germline V gives CDR1 GTSNPN, CDR2 SVGIG (reference sequence). Trimming cost V 3 bases and J 5 bases, with 6 bases left between them.

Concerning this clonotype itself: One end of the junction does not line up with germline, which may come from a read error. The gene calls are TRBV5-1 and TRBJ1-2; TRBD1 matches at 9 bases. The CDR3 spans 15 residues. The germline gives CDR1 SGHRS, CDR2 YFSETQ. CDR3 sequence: CASSLGPRDRDGYTF. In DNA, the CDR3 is TGTGCCAGCAGCTTGGGACCCCGGGACAGGGATGGCTACACCTTC.